Reported below is one TCR beta chain. CDR1 is MDHEN, CDR2 SYDVKM, per germline. This CDR3 comprises 17 residues. The trim removed 2 bases at V and 2 bases at J, leaving 5 bases unmatched. The sample originates from a study of blood T cell repertoires in COVID-19. Looking at the study overall: Donors in the United States, Italy and Spain gave samples during acute or convalescent COVID-19.

In the authors' workflow: How many nucleated cells were present was estimated from reference gene primer amplification. The protocol was immunoSEQ multiplex PCR, while the TCRdb copy is restricted to in-frame clones and leaves out a portion. That table supplies the V and J calls and clone size; D and trimming were determined from the DNA. Of about 350,000 clones listed, roughly 90% are singletons. Sequenced sample: PBMCs or T cells enriched from blood (not recorded which). This sequence joins TRBV28 and TRBJ2-6, with 8 positions matching TRBD1. The receptor was isolated from a woman in her twenties or thirties who had been exposed to COVID-19. The CDR3 reads CASSLRTGQTGANVLTF. The DNA for the CDR3 is TGTGCCAGCAGTTTACGGACAGGGCAGACTGGGGCCAACGTCCTGACTTTC.